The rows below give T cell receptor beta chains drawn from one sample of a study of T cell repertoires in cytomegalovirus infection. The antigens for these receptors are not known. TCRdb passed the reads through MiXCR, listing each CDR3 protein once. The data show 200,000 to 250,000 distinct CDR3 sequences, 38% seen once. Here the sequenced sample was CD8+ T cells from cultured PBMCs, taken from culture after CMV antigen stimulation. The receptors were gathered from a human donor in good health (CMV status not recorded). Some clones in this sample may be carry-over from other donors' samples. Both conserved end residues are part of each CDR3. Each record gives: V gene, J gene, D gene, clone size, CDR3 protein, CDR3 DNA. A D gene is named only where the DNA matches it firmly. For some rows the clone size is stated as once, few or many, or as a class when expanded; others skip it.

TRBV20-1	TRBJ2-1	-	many	CSARDPLRESSYNEQFF	TGCAGTGCTAGAGACCCCCTAAGGGAGAGCTCCTACAATGAGCAGTTCTTC
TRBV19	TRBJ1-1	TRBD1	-	CASSIETGGGEGASAEAFF	TGTGCCAGTAGTATAGAGACAGGGGGCGGTGAGGGGGCAAGTGCAGAAGCTTTCTTT
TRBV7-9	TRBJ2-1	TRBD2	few	CASTRLAGNNEQFF	TGTGCCAGCACACGACTAGCGGGGAACAATGAGCAGTTCTTC
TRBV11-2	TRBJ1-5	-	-	CASTPQTHSLRQPQHF	TGTGCCAGCACCCCTCAGACACACAGCCTCCGGCAGCCCCAGCATTTT
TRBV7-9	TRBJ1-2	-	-	CASSPPTELANYGYTF	TGTGCCAGCAGCCCCCCTACAGAGTTAGCTAACTATGGCTACACCTTC
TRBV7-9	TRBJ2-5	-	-	CASSLTGGRETQYF	TGTGCCAGCAGCTTAACCGGGGGCCGCGAGACCCAGTACTTC
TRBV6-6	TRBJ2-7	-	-	CASRTWGAYDEQYF	TGTGCCAGCAGGACGTGGGGGGCGTACGACGAGCAGTACTTC
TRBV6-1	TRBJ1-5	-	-	CASAGEPQHF	TGTGCCAGTGCAGGGGAGCCCCAGCATTTT
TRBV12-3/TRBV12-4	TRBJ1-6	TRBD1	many	CASSLALRGMNSPLHF	TGTGCCAGCAGTTTAGCGCTCAGGGGGATGAATTCACCCCTCCACTTT
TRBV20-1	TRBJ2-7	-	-	CSARLRPAYEQYF	TGCAGTGCTAGACTTCGTCCCGCCTACGAGCAGTACTTC